Below, 8 T cell receptor beta chains from the same sample are listed, as sequenced in a study of cytomegalovirus exposure and HLA in healthy donors. Amplification used 60 Vbeta primers and 13 Jbeta primers. Clones were read by immunoSEQ multiplex PCR, and TCRdb kept only the in-frame ones, dropping some. The top ten clones hold around 1% of a sample with over 200,000 clones, 85% to 90% of them seen once. Sequences were obtained from PBMCs. The receptors shown here come from a young woman in good health and CMV-seronegative.

The chain has TRBV7-9 and TRBJ2-1, with D possibly TRBD2 on 6 matching bases. The V gene lost 4 bases and the J gene lost 0 bases, with 13 bases spanning the gap. The V gene's germline CDR1 is SEHNR and CDR2 FQNEAQ (reference sequence). This CDR3 is 16 amino acids long. This chain's CDR3 is CASSSDRDSSYNEQFF. Here the CDR3 DNA reads TGTGCCAGCAGCTCCGACCGGGACTCCTCCTACAATGAGCAGTTCTTC.

The chain's CDR3 is CASIIGRTYEQYF. In DNA form, the CDR3 reads TGTGCCAGCATCATAGGACGGACTTACGAGCAGTACTTC. V is TRBV27 and J is TRBJ2-7; D may be TRBD2 (5 bases). The CDR3 runs 13 residues. Germline assignment: CDR1 MNHEY and CDR2 SMNVEV (reference sequence). Trimming removed 7 bases from V and 4 bases from J, with 14 bases in between.

This chain joins TRBV7-9 and TRBJ2-7, with 9 positions matching TRBD1. Losses at the gene ends were 5 bases for V and 3 bases for J; bases not matched to a gene: 11. Germline CDR1 SEHNR, CDR2 FQNEAQ (reference sequence). The CDR3 has 16 amino acids. The CDR3 coding sequence is TGTGCCAGCAGCCACGTGACCGGGACAGGGATCTACGAGCAGTACTTC. Translated: CASSHVTGTGIYEQYF.

The chain employs TRBV5-1 and TRBJ1-4, with 7 bases that match TRBD1. CDR1 is SGHRS, CDR2 YFSETQ, per germline. Trimming removed 7 bases from V and 3 bases from J; junction bases left unmatched: 6. The length of the CDR3 is 14 residues. CDR3 sequence: CASRTTGSNEKLFF. The CDR3 DNA follows: TGCGCCAGCCGGACGACAGGGTCTAATGAAAAACTGTTTTTT.

The chain employs TRBV2 and TRBJ2-5; a possible D gene is TRBD1 (6 bases). This CDR3 is 13 amino acids long. Trimming took off 7 bases at V and 2 bases at J, with 11 bases between the two ends. Germline loops: CDR1 SNHLY, CDR2 FYNNEI. The CDR3 DNA reads as TGTGCCAGCATAAGGACAGCTCAAGAGACCCAGTACTTC. This gives the protein CASIRTAQETQYF.

Written as DNA, the CDR3 is TGTGCCAGCTCACCCCTCCTTGGTAGCGGGACCTACGAGCAGTACTTC. This codes for CASSPLLGSGTYEQYF. The chain carries TRBV18 and TRBJ2-7; 8 bases match TRBD2. Unmatched junction bases numbered 9, after V lost 3 bases and J lost 2 bases. The V gene's germline CDR1 is KGHSH and CDR2 LQKENI. CDR3 length: 16 amino acids.

The chain combines TRBV28 with TRBJ2-2; 11 bases line up with TRBD1. This CDR3 spans 15 amino acids. Trimming took 6 bases from V and 5 from J; bases not matched to a gene: 5. Looked up from germline, CDR1 is MDHEN and CDR2 is SYDVKM. The CDR3 is CASRSGQGVTGELFF. The CDR3 DNA sequence: TGTGCCAGCAGATCGGGACAGGGGGTAACCGGGGAGCTGTTTTTT.

This chain joins TRBV4-2 and TRBJ1-5, with a weak D call TRBD1 (6 bases). Germline V gene lookup returns CDR1 LGHNA and CDR2 YNFKEQ. The CDR3 length is 16 residues. The ends were cut back, 0 bases at V and 0 bases at J, with 9 bases in the middle. The CDR3 DNA follows: TGTGCCAGCAGCCAAGATAGGACAGATAGCAATCAGCCCCAGCATTTT. Its translation: CASSQDRTDSNQPQHF.